The rows below give T cell receptor beta chains drawn from one sample of a study of preoperative IRX-2 immunotherapy in early breast cancer. TCRdb's table, derived via immunoSEQ multiplex PCR, lists solely in-frame clones and lacks some. This table holds fewer than 30,000 clones, around 87% found once. This material was collected from a patient treated with IRX-2 immunotherapy. The receptors were gathered from a human donor with breast cancer. Each CDR3 is given with its conserved first and last residue. A D gene is named only where the DNA matches it firmly. The size of a clone is reported for some rows only, either as once, few or many, or as a class for expanded clones.

j_call,clone_size,v_call,d_call,cdr3_nt,cdr3_aa
TRBJ1-1,few,TRBV5-6,TRBD1,TGTGCCAGCAGCGATCCACAGGGGTCCACTGAAGCTTTCTTT,CASSDPQGSTEAFF
TRBJ2-3,NA,TRBV5-1,TRBD2,TGCGCCAGCTCCCGGAGCGGGAGGCAAGATACGCAGTATTTT,CASSRSGRQDTQYF
TRBJ1-1,NA,TRBV6-5,NA,TGTGCCAGCAGTTACTACCCCGGTGACAACACTGAAGCTTTCTTT,CASSYYPGDNTEAFF
TRBJ2-7,NA,TRBV5-4,TRBD1,TGTGCCAGCAGCTTCGGGGGGACAGGGGATCGGGAGCAGTACTTC,CASSFGGTGDREQYF
TRBJ1-6,NA,TRBV14,NA,TGTGCCAGCAGCCCAGGACCGGGGGGTAGCTCACCCCTCCACTTT,CASSPGPGGSSPLHF
TRBJ1-6,NA,TRBV19,NA,TGTGCCAGTAGTACCAGTACGAATCCCACGGGTTCACCCCTCCACTTT,CASSTSTNPTGSPLHF
TRBJ1-3,NA,TRBV4-3,NA,TGCGCCAGCAGCTCCGGACAGCCTTCCTCTGGAAACACCATATATTTT,CASSSGQPSSGNTIYF
TRBJ1-3,NA,TRBV5-1,NA,TGCGCCAGCAGCCCAGGGAGCGTTGGAAACACCATATATTTT,CASSPGSVGNTIYF
TRBJ1-4,once,TRBV28,TRBD1,TGTGCCAGCAGTTTGCGACAGGGAGATGAAAAACTGTTTTTT,CASSLRQGDEKLFF
TRBJ2-5,NA,TRBV5-1,NA,TGCGCCAGCAGCTTGGTGGTAGGCCAAGAGACCCAGTACTTC,CASSLVVGQETQYF
TRBJ2-1,NA,TRBV19,NA,TGTGCCAGTAGTATTTTTGAGGGGGGATCTAGTGAGCAGTTCTTC,CASSIFEGGSSEQFF
TRBJ1-6,NA,TRBV25-1,TRBD1,TGTGCCAGCAAACCCAGGGGGTTCTATAATTCACCCCTCCACTTT,CASKPRGFYNSPLHF
TRBJ1-2,NA,TRBV6-6,TRBD1,TGTGCCAGCAGGCAAACAGGGGACTATGGCTACACCTTC,CASRQTGDYGYTF
TRBJ2-2,NA,TRBV7-9,TRBD2,TGTGCCAGCAGCTTGATCAGGGAGGGCACCGGGGAGCTGTTTTTT,CASSLIREGTGELFF
TRBJ2-2,once,TRBV7-6,NA,TGTGCCAGCAGTTTGACGATACCCACCGGGGAGCTGTTTTTT,CASSLTIPTGELFF
TRBJ2-7,NA,TRBV12-1,NA,TGTGCCAGCAGCTTTGTAGGGGGGGCGAGGGAGCAGTACTTC,CASSFVGGAREQYF
TRBJ1-6,NA,TRBV7-6,NA,TGTGCCAGCAGCGCCGGAAGCTCCTATAATTCACCCCTCCACTTT,CASSAGSSYNSPLHF
TRBJ2-7,NA,TRBV7-2,NA,TGTGCCAGCGGACTGGAAGCAGGAAACTACGAGCAGTACTTC,CASGLEAGNYEQYF
TRBJ2-3,NA,TRBV18,TRBD2,TGTGCCAGCTCACCAGCGGGGGGCACAGATACGCAGTATTTT,CASSPAGGTDTQYF
TRBJ2-3,NA,TRBV6-1,TRBD2,TGTGCCAGCAGTGTAGCGGGAGGGGTAGCAGATACGCAGTATTTT,CASSVAGGVADTQYF
TRBJ2-4,NA,TRBV4-3,NA,TGCGCCAGCAGCCAAGATGTTGGGGGATCGGCCAAAAACATTCAGTACTTC,CASSQDVGGSAKNIQYF
TRBJ2-7,NA,TRBV28,TRBD1,TGTGCCAGCAGTTTATTCAGGGGGTTAACCTACGAGCAGTACTTC,CASSLFRGLTYEQYF
TRBJ2-1,NA,TRBV6-1,TRBD2,TGTGCCAGCAGTGAACTAGCGGGGGGCTACAATGAGCAGTTCTTC,CASSELAGGYNEQFF
TRBJ2-2,NA,TRBV4-3,NA,TGCGCCAGCAGCCAGGGGGCTGGGGGGGGGAACACCGGGGAGCTGTTTTTT,CASSQGAGGGNTGELFF
TRBJ2-7,NA,TRBV7-9,TRBD1,TGTGCCAGCAGCCTCACGATCGGACAGGTGAGCTCCTACGAGCAGTACTTC,CASSLTIGQVSSYEQYF
TRBJ1-1,NA,TRBV6-5,TRBD1,TGTGCCAGCAGCCCCGGGACAGGGAACACTGAAGCTTTCTTT,CASSPGTGNTEAFF
TRBJ2-4,NA,TRBV29-1,NA,TGCAGCGTTGTAGGGGACACCATTAAAAACATTCAGTACTTC,CSVVGDTIKNIQYF
TRBJ2-1,NA,TRBV11-1,NA,TGTGCCAGCAGCTTAGATAGTAACAATGAGCAGTTCTTC,CASSLDSNNEQFF
TRBJ2-6,NA,TRBV9,NA,TGTGCCAGCAGCGTAGGGGGAGCTGGGGCCAACGTCCTGACTTTC,CASSVGGAGANVLTF
TRBJ1-5,NA,TRBV19,TRBD1,TGTGCCAGTAGTACGGGACAGGTAAGGCAGCCCCAGCATTTT,CASSTGQVRQPQHF
TRBJ1-2,NA,TRBV20-1,NA,TGCAGTGCTACCAGGGACCATGGCTACACCTTC,CSATRDHGYTF
TRBJ1-6,NA,TRBV2,NA,TGTGCCACCGCCCTGGAGAACTCTAATTCACCCCTCCACTTT,CATALENSNSPLHF
TRBJ2-3,NA,TRBV7-2,TRBD2,TGTGCCAGCAGCTTATTCGTTGGGAGCGGGAGGAGAACTTCCGATACGCAGTATTTT,CASSLFVGSGRRTSDTQYF
TRBJ1-4,NA,TRBV19,TRBD1,TGTGCCAGTACCCCCCCGGCAGGGGGTGAAAAACTGTTTTTT,CASTPPAGGEKLFF
TRBJ2-1,NA,TRBV7-5,NA,TGTGTCAGAAGCTTATCCCTGACAGGGGATGAGCAGTTCTTC,CVRSLSLTGDEQFF
TRBJ1-6,NA,TRBV5-4,NA,TGTGCCAGCAGCTTGGGAGGGGGAAATAATTCACCCCTCCACTTT,CASSLGGGNNSPLHF
TRBJ2-2,NA,TRBV5-1,TRBD2,TGCGCCAGCAGCTTCCTAGCGGGAGGCAACACCGGGGAGCTGTTTTTT,CASSFLAGGNTGELFF
TRBJ2-5,NA,TRBV11-2,TRBD2,TGTGCCAGCAGCTTAGCGGCGGGGGATCGGGAGACCCAGTACTTC,CASSLAAGDRETQYF
TRBJ2-1,NA,TRBV29-1,NA,TGCAGCGTTGATAATCCGGGACCTGCCTACAATGAGCAGTTCTTC,CSVDNPGPAYNEQFF
TRBJ1-2,NA,TRBV7-2,TRBD1,TGTGCCAGCAGCCATGGGACAGGGAATAGGGACTACACCTTC,CASSHGTGNRDYTF
TRBJ1-1,NA,TRBV5-6,TRBD1,TGTGCCAGCAGCCCGACAGGGTCCACTGAAGCTTTCTTT,CASSPTGSTEAFF
TRBJ2-3,NA,TRBV7-9,NA,TGTGCCAGCAGCTTAGGAAAGCCAGGGACCGGGCATACGCAGTATTTT,CASSLGKPGTGHTQYF
TRBJ2-2,NA,TRBV27,TRBD2,TGTGCCAGCAGAAAATCTCTAGCGGGAGGCCGTCCCGGGGAGCTGTTTTTT,CASRKSLAGGRPGELFF
TRBJ1-6,NA,TRBV7-2,TRBD1,TGTGCCAGCAGCGGAGCCGGGACAGGGTACAATTCACCCCTCCACTTT,CASSGAGTGYNSPLHF
TRBJ1-5,NA,TRBV19,NA,TGTGCCAGTAGTACAGGGGCGGGCCAGCCCCAGCATTTT,CASSTGAGQPQHF
TRBJ2-7,NA,TRBV28,TRBD1,TGTGCCAGCAGTTTTATTGCAGGGGGATCCTACGAGCAGTACTTC,CASSFIAGGSYEQYF
TRBJ1-2,NA,TRBV15,NA,TGTGCCACCAGCAGAGTTGGTTCGGACATCGTTTATGGCTACACCTTC,CATSRVGSDIVYGYTF
TRBJ1-2,NA,TRBV7-2,NA,TGTGCCAGCAGAGGAGACTATGGCTACACCTTC,CASRGDYGYTF
TRBJ2-2,NA,TRBV7-2,TRBD2,TGTGCCAGCAGCTTCCCAGCGGGAGGGTACACCGGGGAGCTGTTTTTT,CASSFPAGGYTGELFF
TRBJ2-5,NA,TRBV5-1,TRBD2,TGCGCCAGCAGCCCACTAGCGGGGGGACCCCAAGAGACCCAGTACTTC,CASSPLAGGPQETQYF
TRBJ1-1,NA,TRBV6-1,NA,TGTGCCAGCAGCCGGGGGGGGTGGATGAACACTGAAGCTTTCTTT,CASSRGGWMNTEAFF
TRBJ2-3,NA,TRBV19,NA,TGTGCCAGTAGTGTGGGCTGGGGGGATACGCAGTATTTT,CASSVGWGDTQYF
TRBJ2-5,once,TRBV6-5,TRBD2,TGTGCCAGCAGTTATGGCGGGAGGTGGGAGACCCAGTACTTC,CASSYGGRWETQYF